A single sample gave rise to the 21 T cell receptor beta chains below, sequenced in a study of blood T cell repertoires in COVID-19. TCRdb's table, derived via immunoSEQ multiplex PCR, lists solely in-frame clones and lacks some. The table records 40,000 to 45,000 clones, approximately 88% of them present only once. The sequenced material came from peripheral blood. These TCRs come from a man over 45 with active COVID-19.

This clone was counted between two and nine times. V gene TRBV7-9 combines with J gene TRBJ2-7, with D perhaps matching TRBD2 (5 bases). The V end lost 0 bases, the J end lost 3 bases, and 15 bases lay between the germline ends. This CDR3 contains 16 residues. The germline gives CDR1 SEHNR, CDR2 FQNEAQ (reference sequence). The CDR3 protein is CASSLALSGADYEQYF. For the CDR3, the DNA is TGTGCCAGCAGCTTAGCGTTGAGCGGCGCAGACTACGAGCAGTACTTC.

V gene TRBV28 combines with J gene TRBJ1-5, with a weak D call TRBD1 (5 bases). The germline CDR1 and CDR2 sequences are MDHEN and SYDVKM. Between the trimmed V and J ends, which lost 10 bases and 3 bases, there was a span of 10 bases. CDR3 length: 12 amino acids. The CDR3 loop reads CAIEQDNQPQHF. The CDR3 DNA reads TGTGCCATTGAACAGGACAATCAGCCCCAGCATTTT.

V and J are TRBV28 and TRBJ2-1; 7 bases line up with TRBD1. Germline V lookup: CDR1 MDHEN, CDR2 SYDVKM. CDR3 length equals 14 residues. V lost 2 bases and J lost 5; bases outside the gene matches: 3. The CDR3 is CASSLMGQHNEQFF. In nucleotides, the CDR3 is TGTGCCAGCAGTTTAATGGGACAGCACAATGAGCAGTTCTTC.

The V gene is TRBV29-1, the J gene TRBJ2-1; 7 nucleotides align to TRBD2. This CDR3 contains 11 residues. Germline lookup yields CDR1 SQVTM and CDR2 ANQGSEA. Trimming removed 8 bases from V and 7 bases from J; junction bases left unmatched: 5. The CDR3 region is CSTRRGNEQFF. Written as DNA, the CDR3 is TGCAGCACGCGGCGGGGGAATGAGCAGTTCTTC.

This CDR3 is CASSTPRVHTQYF. The CDR3 DNA follows: TGTGCCAGCAGTACCCCCCGGGTGCATACGCAGTATTTT. The V gene is TRBV6-5, the J gene TRBJ2-3; D gene unclear. The V end lost 5 bases, the J end lost 7 bases, and 13 bases lay between the germline ends. From germline, CDR1 is MNHEY and CDR2 SVGAGI. The CDR3 runs to 13 residues.

The rearrangement links TRBV3-1 (or the pseudogene TRBV3-2) to TRBJ2-7, with D possibly being TRBD2 (6 bases). CDR1 LGHDT and CDR2 YNNKEL come from the germline V gene (reference sequence). V was trimmed by 0 bases and J by 1 base, leaving 10 bases between them. The CDR3 extends over 15 amino acids. DNA of the CDR3: TGTGCCAGCAGCCAAGATTTGACTAGATCCTACGAGCAGTACTTC. Translation: CASSQDLTRSYEQYF.

The chain links TRBV6-2 or TRBV6-3 to TRBJ2-5, with 8 bases matching TRBD1. Germline CDR1 reads MNHEY; CDR2 reads SVGEGT. The junction had 6 bases not matched to a gene; V was cut back by 2 bases and J by 1 base. The CDR3 has 16 residues. In DNA, the CDR3 is TGTGCCAGCAGTTACCCGCTCGGACAGGGCCAAGAGACCCAGTACTTC. Protein: CASSYPLGQGQETQYF.

The chain uses TRBV28 and TRBJ1-2, with D possibly being TRBD1 (6 bases). Trimming shortened V by 3 bases and J by 5 bases, and 10 bases separated the two germline ends. The germline V gene encodes CDR1 MDHEN and CDR2 SYDVKM. The CDR3 length is 13 residues. The CDR3 DNA is TGTGCCAGCAGTTTTCGGCAGGGGTATGGCTACACCTTC. Its protein product is CASSFRQGYGYTF.

This rearrangement joins TRBV6-6 to TRBJ2-1; D not certain. V was cut by 1 base and J by 0 bases, with 10 bases left in between. CDR1 MNHNY and CDR2 SVGAGI come from the germline V gene (reference sequence). The CDR3 consists of 16 residues. The CDR3: CASSYFGSSSYNEQFF. The CDR3 coding sequence is TGTGCCAGCAGTTACTTTGGATCTAGCTCCTACAATGAGCAGTTCTTC.

DNA for the CDR3: TGCGCCAGCAGCTTGAATCCGGAGGGTGAAAAACTGTTTTTT. Protein sequence: CASSLNPEGEKLFF. V usage is TRBV5-1 and J usage is TRBJ1-4, with unresolved D. Looked up from germline, CDR1 is SGHRS and CDR2 is YFSETQ. This CDR3 is 14 amino acids long. Trimming cost V 1 base and J 7 bases, with 11 bases left between them.

This chain uses TRBV5-1 with TRBJ2-2, with 8 bases fitting TRBD1. V was pared by 4 bases and J by 7 bases, with 9 bases of the junction left unmatched. This CDR3 comprises 15 residues. Germline V lookup: CDR1 SGHRS, CDR2 YFSETQ. The CDR3, as DNA: TGCGCCAGCAGCAAAGGACAGGGAAGCCACGGGGAGCTGTTTTTT. This codes for CASSKGQGSHGELFF.

The DNA of the CDR3 is TGTGCCAGCAGCTTGAAATACGACAGCACCTACGAGCAGTACTTC. Its protein product is CASSLKYDSTYEQYF. The chain carries TRBV5-6 and TRBJ2-7; D possibly corresponds to TRBD1 (5 bases). Trimming removed 1 base from V and 2 bases from J, with 13 bases in between. Germline loops: CDR1 SGHDT, CDR2 YYEEEE. The CDR3 covers 15 residues.

CDR3 protein: CASRGQNNEKLFF. CDR3 nucleotides: TGTGCCAGCAGGGGACAGAATAATGAAAAACTGTTTTTT. This chain links TRBV28 with TRBJ1-4; the match to TRBD1 covers 7 bases. Per germline, CDR1 MDHEN and CDR2 SYDVKM. The CDR3 runs to 13 residues. With 6 bases clipped from V and 4 bases from J, the junction kept 2 bases outside the gene matches.

The chain uses TRBV5-5 and TRBJ2-7; no firm D call. From germline, CDR1 is SGHKS and CDR2 YYEKEE (reference sequence). Deletions cut 3 bases from V and 9 bases from J, with 16 bases between. This CDR3 comprises 13 residues. The CDR3 nucleotides read TGTGCCAGCAGCTCCGGAGTCCCTACGAGGCAGTACTTC. As protein: CASSSGVPTRQYF.

The gene calls are TRBV4-3 and TRBJ1-5; D unclear. The V end lost 3 bases, the J end lost 0 bases, and 6 bases lay between the germline ends. The CDR3 contains 14 residues. Germline lookup yields CDR1 LGHNA and CDR2 YSLEER. CDR3 amino acids: CASSQGYSNQPQHF. CDR3 nucleotide sequence: TGCGCCAGCAGCCAGGGCTATAGCAATCAGCCCCAGCATTTT.

This chain connects TRBV7-3 to TRBJ2-3; D is uncertain. The V gene lost 1 base and the J gene lost 6 bases, with 11 bases spanning the gap. Germline V gives CDR1 SGHTA, CDR2 FQGTGA. The CDR3 has 14 residues. CDR3 protein: CASSLNPWLDTQYF. The CDR3 DNA reads TGTGCCAGCAGCTTAAATCCCTGGCTGGATACGCAGTATTTT.

This chain connects TRBV19 to TRBJ2-7, with D unresolved. This CDR3 comprises 15 residues. From germline, CDR1 is LNHDA and CDR2 SQIVND (reference sequence). V lost 2 bases, J lost 2 bases, and 13 bases lay in between. The CDR3 nucleotides read TGTGCCAGTAGTATATACATAAGCGCGGCCTACGAGCAGTACTTC. Its protein is CASSIYISAAYEQYF.

The J gene is TRBJ2-7, the V gene TRBV25-1, with TRBD2 matching 9 bases. V trimming: 3 bases; J trimming: 3 bases; junction bases outside the gene matches: 6. The CDR3 has 15 amino acids. The germline V gene has CDR1 MGHDK and CDR2 SYGVNS. CDR3 nucleotides: TGTGCCAGCAGTGAGCTCGCTAGCGGGATCTACGAGCAGTACTTC. It codes for CASSELASGIYEQYF.

The chain joins TRBV7-2 to TRBJ2-7; 7 bases agree with TRBD2. The J segment lost 3 bases and the V segment lost 5 bases, leaving 1 base of the junction unmatched. Looked up from germline, CDR1 is SGHTA and CDR2 is FQGNSA. The CDR3 is 12 residues long. The CDR3 DNA reads as TGTGCCAGCAGCCAGCGGGGCTACGAGCAGTACTTC. Its translation is CASSQRGYEQYF.

The V call is TRBV19, the J call TRBJ2-2; 14 nucleotides line up with TRBD2. This CDR3 has 16 residues. V lost 6 bases and J lost 6; bases outside the gene matches: 6. CDR1 and CDR2 from the germline V gene are LNHDA and SQIVND (reference sequence). CDR3 DNA sequence: TGTGCCAGTAGCGGGGGACTAGCGGGAGTGGCCGGGGAGCTGTTTTTT. This encodes CASSGGLAGVAGELFF.

The rearrangement links TRBV5-1 to TRBJ2-3, with TRBD1 matching over 10 bases. Trimming took 4 bases from V and 6 from J; bases not matched to a gene: 8. The CDR3 has 15 residues. CDR1 SGHRS and CDR2 YFSETQ come from the germline V gene. The DNA for the CDR3 is TGCGCCAGCAGCGGGGACAGGGGACCCTCCGATACGCAGTATTTT. It encodes CASSGDRGPSDTQYF.